This TCR beta chain was retrieved from a study of T cell repertoires in cytomegalovirus infection. This CDR3 contains 15 residues. From germline, CDR1 is SGHNT and CDR2 YENEEA. After removal of 5 bases from V and 1 base from J, the junction contained 5 bases not matched to a gene. A single record per CDR3 protein comes from TCRdb applying MiXCR to the reads. The sample holds about 740,000 distinct CDR3 sequences, approximately 34% seen once. The receptor comes from a human donor in good health (CMV status not recorded). Some clones in this sample may be carry-over from other donors' samples. The V and J genes are TRBV11-3 and TRBJ1-1; 9 positions match TRBD1. Sample: PBMCs. This chain's CDR3 is CASSQQGAGNTEAFF. DNA of the CDR3: TGTGCCAGCAGCCAACAGGGGGCTGGGAACACTGAAGCTTTCTTT.